Below, 20 T cell receptor beta chains from the same sample are listed, as sequenced in a study of blood T cell repertoires in COVID-19. Produced via immunoSEQ multiplex PCR; TCRdb's table is partial and in-frame only. The sample comprises approximately 100,000 clones, less than 85% of which are singletons, and 13% to 15% rests with the top ten. Sequencing used peripheral blood. The receptors derive from a woman in her sixties or seventies with acute or convalescent COVID-19.

The chain employs TRBV30 and TRBJ2-3; 10 bases line up with TRBD2. CDR1 GTSNPN and CDR2 SVGIG come from the germline V gene (reference sequence). The CDR3 is 15 residues long. The V and J ends lost 7 bases and 5 bases, in that order; junction bases with no gene match: 12. CDR3 loop: CALKGLAGVRDTQYF. The CDR3 DNA reads TGTGCCTTAAAGGGGCTAGCGGGAGTTAGAGATACGCAGTATTTT.

V usage is TRBV5-1 and J usage is TRBJ1-2; 7 nucleotides line up with TRBD1. J gave up 6 bases and V 3 bases, and 5 bases lay outside the gene matches. The CDR3 length is 13 residues. Germline values: CDR1 SGHRS, CDR2 YFSETQ. The CDR3 loop is CASSSGTEDGYTF. Written as DNA, the CDR3 is TGCGCCAGCAGCTCCGGGACAGAGGATGGCTACACCTTC.

This clone has only one observation. This chain joins TRBV2 and TRBJ1-6; no clear D. The CDR3 spans 16 residues. Germline V gives CDR1 SNHLY, CDR2 FYNNEI. Deletions cut 7 bases from V and 0 bases from J, with 13 bases between. The CDR3 sequence: CASMPTTGSYNSPLHF. CDR3 nucleotides: TGTGCCAGCATGCCCACTACGGGCTCCTATAATTCACCCCTCCACTTT.

The rearrangement joins TRBV28 to TRBJ2-1; a weak D match, TRBD2 (5 bases). The CDR3 runs 15 residues. Germline assignment: CDR1 MDHEN and CDR2 SYDVKM. Trimming removed 5 bases at V and 10 bases at J, with 21 bases between. The CDR3, as DNA: TGTGCCAGCAGTCCCCAGAGCCTAGGACTTCGGGAGCAGTTCTTC. Amino acid sequence: CASSPQSLGLREQFF.

Note on this clone: Other DNA sequences in the sample encode the same CDR3. V is TRBV29-1 and J is TRBJ1-3, with no clear D. The CDR3 spans 11 residues. The germline V gene encodes CDR1 SQVTM and CDR2 ANQGSEA. Trimming removed 2 bases at V and 4 bases at J, with 3 bases between. The CDR3 protein is CSVERGNTIYF. DNA for the CDR3: TGCAGCGTTGAACGGGGAAACACCATATATTTT.

The V gene is TRBV28, the J gene TRBJ2-3; 9 nucleotides match TRBD2. The germline gives CDR1 MDHEN, CDR2 SYDVKM. The CDR3 consists of 15 residues. V lost 4 bases and J lost 3; bases outside the gene matches: 5. This CDR3 reads CASSYAAGGTDTQYF. Written as DNA, the CDR3 is TGTGCCAGCAGTTACGCAGCGGGAGGAACAGATACGCAGTATTTT.

The rearrangement uses TRBV9 and TRBJ1-1; D gene unclear. The CDR3 covers 14 residues. Per the germline V gene, CDR1 is SGDLS and CDR2 is YYNGEE. V lost 1 base and J lost 0, with 7 bases in between. CDR3 nucleotide sequence: TGTGCCAGCAGCGTAACCGGGATGAACACTGAAGCTTTCTTT. Translation: CASSVTGMNTEAFF.

The chain joins TRBV7-6 to TRBJ1-4; D not resolved. The CDR3 is 15 residues long. Germline V gene data show CDR1 as SGHVS and CDR2 as FNYEAQ. Trimming left V 0 bases short and J 8 bases short, with 13 bases between. The CDR3 nucleotides read TGTGCCAGCAGCTTAGCGGGAGGGCGTAACGAAAAACTGTTTTTT. Amino acids: CASSLAGGRNEKLFF.

The chain couples TRBV2 to TRBJ1-5; weak D call: TRBD1 (5 bases). The CDR3 is 14 residues long. V lost 4 bases to trimming and J lost 5 bases, with 12 bases between them. Germline-derived CDR1 and CDR2 are SNHLY and FYNNEI. This CDR3 reads CASSASGADQPQHF. The CDR3 nucleotides are TGTGCCAGCAGTGCTTCTGGGGCAGATCAGCCCCAGCATTTT.

V and J are TRBV19 and TRBJ1-5, with D possibly TRBD1 on 6 matching bases. Germline V lookup: CDR1 LNHDA, CDR2 SQIVND (reference sequence). V lost 6 bases, J lost 0 bases, and 15 bases lay in between. This CDR3 is 16 amino acids long. The CDR3 here is CASSIFDRYSNQPQHF. The DNA of the CDR3 is TGTGCCAGTAGCATTTTCGACAGGTATAGCAATCAGCCCCAGCATTTT.

The J gene is TRBJ2-1, the V gene TRBV7-9, with 9 positions matching TRBD2. The length of the CDR3 is 17 residues. In germline, CDR1 is SEHNR, CDR2 FQNEAQ (reference sequence). Unmatched junction bases numbered 8, after V lost 5 bases and J lost 0 bases. The CDR3 DNA reads as TGTGCCAGCAGCAGCCTCGGGCGGGAGGGCTCCTACAATGAGCAGTTCTTC. This encodes CASSSLGREGSYNEQFF.

CDR3 protein: CASSVGQGASTEAFF. The CDR3 DNA is TGTGCCAGTAGTGTCGGACAGGGGGCTAGCACTGAAGCTTTCTTT. V is TRBV19 and J is TRBJ1-1; 11 bases map to TRBD1. The J segment lost 4 bases and the V segment lost 5 bases, leaving 6 bases of the junction unmatched. Germline lookup yields CDR1 LNHDA and CDR2 SQIVND (reference sequence). This CDR3 has 15 residues. Based on the CDR3 plus reference TRBV19 and TRBJ1-1, the full variable domain is DGGITQSPKYLFRKEGQNVTLSCEQNLNHDAMYWYRQDPGQGLRLIYYSQIVNDFQKGDIAEGYSVSREKKESFPLTVTSAQKNPTAFYLCASSVGQGASTEAFFGQGTRLTVV.

V usage is TRBV19 and J usage is TRBJ2-3, with D maybe TRBD2 (6 bases). The CDR3 loop spans 19 amino acids. Germline V CDR1 and CDR2: LNHDA, SQIVND (reference sequence). Trimming cost V 4 bases and J 1 base, with 24 bases left between them. CDR3 bases: TGTGCCAGTAGTAGCCGGGACTTTTCCGGGGGTATAGGCACAGATACGCAGTATTTT. As protein: CASSSRDFSGGIGTDTQYF.

The J gene is TRBJ1-5, the V gene TRBV19; D is ambiguous. Trimming cost V 5 bases and J 0 bases, with 8 bases left between them. Germline loops: CDR1 LNHDA, CDR2 SQIVND (reference sequence). The CDR3 totals 14 residues. The CDR3 spells CASSFPYSNQPQHF. CDR3 DNA sequence: TGTGCCAGTAGTTTCCCCTATAGCAATCAGCCCCAGCATTTT.

The chain uses TRBV5-1 and TRBJ1-1, with D perhaps TRBD1 (5 bases). The V end was cut by 9 bases, the J end by 7 bases, with 19 bases between. The CDR3 sequence is 13 residues long. Looked up from germline, CDR1 is SGHRS and CDR2 is YFSETQ. This CDR3 reads CATNGGGGNEAFF. In DNA form, the CDR3 reads TGCGCCACCAACGGGGGGGGTGGGAATGAAGCTTTCTTT. The full variable domain, with the rest looked up from reference TRBV5-1 and TRBJ1-1, is KAGVTQTPRYLIKTRGQQVTLSCSPISGHRSVSWYQQTPGQGLQFLFEYFSETQRNKGNFPGRFSGRQFSNSRSEMNVSTLELGDSALYLCATNGGGGNEAFFGQGTRLTVV.

Concerning this clone itself: At the DNA level, this CDR3 is encoded by other sequences in the same sample as well. The DNA for the CDR3 is TGCGCCAGCAGTGGACAGGGAGGCACTGAAGCTTTCTTT. It specifies CASSGQGGTEAFF. The chain carries TRBV5-1 and TRBJ1-1, with 8 bases that match TRBD1. Germline CDR1 reads SGHRS; CDR2 reads YFSETQ. The V gene end was trimmed by 5 bases and the J gene end by 4 bases; junction bases not matched to a gene: 4. This CDR3 comprises 13 residues.

The rearrangement links TRBV18 to TRBJ1-5; D call uncertain. The CDR3 totals 14 residues. Trimming cost V 3 bases and J 6 bases, with 12 bases left between them. Germline CDR1 is KGHSH and CDR2 is LQKENI. The CDR3 sequence: CASSPSEVSQPQHF. For the CDR3, the DNA is TGTGCCAGCTCACCTTCGGAGGTTAGTCAGCCCCAGCATTTT.

The chain combines TRBV30 with TRBJ2-2; 7 bases fit TRBD2. The CDR3 covers 15 residues. J lost 6 bases, V lost 2 bases, and 9 bases had no gene match. Looked up from germline, CDR1 is GTSNPN and CDR2 is SVGIG (reference sequence). The CDR3 protein is CAWSSGLGRSGELFF. The CDR3 DNA follows: TGTGCCTGGAGTTCCGGACTAGGTCGATCCGGGGAGCTGTTTTTT.

The chain carries TRBV5-1 and TRBJ2-1; TRBD2 matches 8 bases. J was trimmed by 4 bases and V by 0 bases; bases with no gene match: 6. Looked up from germline, CDR1 is SGHRS and CDR2 is YFSETQ. The CDR3 has 16 amino acids. The CDR3 spells CASSLALVAGYNEQFF. In DNA form, the CDR3 reads TGCGCCAGCAGCTTGGCCTTGGTAGCGGGGTACAATGAGCAGTTCTTC.

The rearrangement links TRBV19 to TRBJ2-7; 7 bases are a match to TRBD1. V gave up 6 bases and J gave up 0 bases; unmatched junction bases: 5. The CDR3 has 14 residues. Germline V gene data show CDR1 as LNHDA and CDR2 as SQIVND (reference sequence). The CDR3 loop is CASSDWDSSYEQYF. The CDR3 nucleotides read TGTGCCAGTAGCGATTGGGACAGCTCCTACGAGCAGTACTTC.